The 18 T cell receptor beta chains in this list originate from one sample, sequenced in a study of blood T cell repertoires in COVID-19. The assay was immunoSEQ multiplex PCR, and TCRdb's table has in-frame clones only and misses some. In the table there are approximately 390,000 clones, around 90% of which are singletons. Sequencing input: PBMCs or T cells enriched from blood (not recorded which). These receptor sequences come from a middle-aged woman with acute COVID-19.

This chain uses TRBV25-1 with TRBJ2-7; the match to TRBD1 covers 9 bases. The germline V gene has CDR1 MGHDK and CDR2 SYGVNS. Trimming cost V 5 bases and J 5 bases; bases outside gene matches: 7. The CDR3 extends over 14 amino acids. CDR3 nucleotides: TGTGCCAGCAGTACCGGACAGGGGATCCACGAGCAGTACTTC. Translated, it gives CASSTGQGIHEQYF.

The CDR3 region has the DNA TGCGCCAGCAGCGCCCGGGACAGGGGAATCACTGAAGCTTTCTTT. This gives the protein CASSARDRGITEAFF. The J gene is TRBJ1-1, the V gene TRBV5-1; 10 bases agree with TRBD1. CDR1 and CDR2 (germline): SGHRS, YFSETQ. The J segment lost 4 bases and the V segment lost 4 bases, leaving 7 bases of the junction unmatched. The CDR3 has 15 residues.

The rearrangement uses TRBV7-9 and TRBJ2-1, with 9 nucleotides matching TRBD1. This CDR3 region has 15 residues. V lost 2 bases and J lost 8; bases outside the gene matches: 7. Germline lookup yields CDR1 SEHNR and CDR2 FQNEAQ (reference sequence). The CDR3 region is CASSLPGQGLYEQFF. In nucleotides, the CDR3 is TGTGCCAGCAGCTTACCGGGACAGGGCTTGTATGAGCAGTTCTTC.

The chain recombines TRBV18 with TRBJ2-6; TRBD1 aligns across 7 bases. CDR1 and CDR2 from the germline V gene are KGHSH and LQKENI. The CDR3 sequence is 15 residues long. Trimming removed 4 bases from V and 3 bases from J; junction bases left unmatched: 3. The chain's CDR3 is CASSHDRVGANVLTF. The CDR3 DNA is TGTGCCAGCTCACACGACAGGGTTGGGGCCAACGTCCTGACTTTC.

This clone appeared a single time. V gene TRBV6-1 combines with J gene TRBJ1-3; D is unresolved. The CDR3 loop spans 16 amino acids. Germline assignment: CDR1 MNHNS and CDR2 SASEGT. V lost 3 bases to trimming and J lost 4 bases, with 16 bases between them. The CDR3 region has the DNA TGTGCCAGCAGTGAGAGCTCTCCGAGGTCAGGAAACACCATATATTTT. Its translation is CASSESSPRSGNTIYF.

This chain links TRBV5-1 with TRBJ2-7, with 7 bases identical to TRBD2. Germline lookup yields CDR1 SGHRS and CDR2 YFSETQ. The CDR3 loop spans 12 amino acids. The V gene end was trimmed by 3 bases and the J gene end by 5 bases; junction bases not matched to a gene: 2. CDR3: CASSWEGNEQYF. The CDR3, as DNA: TGCGCCAGCAGCTGGGAGGGCAACGAGCAGTACTTC.

The chain couples TRBV9 to TRBJ1-5, with a weak D call TRBD1 (6 bases). The CDR3 consists of 13 residues. V was clipped by 4 bases and J by 8 bases, with 13 bases between them. CDR1 and CDR2 from the germline V gene are SGDLS and YYNGEE. CDR3: CASSTNEGEPQHF. The CDR3 DNA sequence: TGTGCCAGCAGCACCAACGAGGGGGAGCCCCAGCATTTT.

This clone was detected only once. The rearrangement links TRBV9 to TRBJ2-7; 7 bases are shared with TRBD1. Trimming took 0 bases from V and 3 from J; bases not matched to a gene: 6. CDR3 length: 15 amino acids. Germline-derived CDR1 and CDR2 are SGDLS and YYNGEE. CDR3 sequence: CASSVGPDRDYEQYF. In DNA, the CDR3 is TGTGCCAGCAGCGTAGGTCCCGACAGGGACTACGAGCAGTACTTC.

This clone was seen once. V usage is TRBV5-1 and J usage is TRBJ1-1; D is ambiguous. The germline CDR1 and CDR2 sequences are SGHRS and YFSETQ. The CDR3 is 13 amino acids. The V end lost 0 bases, the J end lost 7 bases, and 10 bases lay between the germline ends. DNA for the CDR3: TGCGCCAGCAGCTTGGACAGTCCTTTTGAAGCTTTCTTT. It specifies CASSLDSPFEAFF.

Comment on this clone: The junction departs from the called germline gene at one end, perhaps through a read error. The V and J genes are TRBV29-1 and TRBJ2-7, with 9 bases aligning to TRBD2. The CDR3 has 13 residues. From germline, CDR1 is SQVTM and CDR2 ANQGSEA. DNA for the CDR3: TGCAGCGTGGAAGCGGGGGGTTCCTACGAGCAGTACTTC. It codes for CSVEAGGSYEQYF.

This clone was found a few times. V usage is TRBV3-1 (or the pseudogene TRBV3-2) and J usage is TRBJ2-2, with 11 nucleotides matching TRBD2. Germline CDR1 LGHDT, CDR2 YNNKEL (reference sequence). The trim removed 5 bases at V and 5 bases at J, leaving 13 bases unmatched. This CDR3 is built from 18 residues. CDR3 bases: TGTGCCAGCAGCGAATCCCTCTTAGCGGGGGGGCCGACCGGGGAGCTGTTTTTT. It is translated as CASSESLLAGGPTGELFF.

The chain joins TRBV18 to TRBJ1-1; TRBD1 might be the D (6 bases). Germline V lookup: CDR1 KGHSH, CDR2 LQKENI. V lost 5 bases to trimming and J lost 2 bases, with 12 bases between them. The CDR3 runs 14 residues. The DNA for the CDR3 is TGTGCCAGCTCATCCGGACAGCCCAACACTGAAGCTTTCTTT. The encoded protein is CASSSGQPNTEAFF.

This chain joins TRBV9 and TRBJ2-5; 9 bases agree with TRBD1. The CDR3 is made up of 14 amino acids. Per germline, CDR1 SGDLS and CDR2 YYNGEE. The J segment lost 4 bases and the V segment lost 3 bases, leaving 4 bases of the junction unmatched. CDR3 loop: CASSARTGAETQYF. The CDR3 nucleotides are TGTGCCAGCAGCGCACGGACAGGGGCAGAGACCCAGTACTTC.

J is TRBJ1-5 and V is TRBV19; D is unresolved. Germline V lookup: CDR1 LNHDA, CDR2 SQIVND (reference sequence). Trimming shortened V by 7 bases and J by 3 bases, and 13 bases separated the two germline ends. This CDR3 spans 14 amino acids. The CDR3 bases are TGTGCCAGTACTCAGGAACAGCTCAATCAGCCCCAGCATTTT. It encodes CASTQEQLNQPQHF.

There are many counts of this clone. This chain joins TRBV11-2 and TRBJ2-5; D unresolved. V was shortened by 0 bases and J by 4 bases, with 6 bases between the two germline ends. Germline V gene data show CDR1 as SGHAT and CDR2 as FQNNGV. The CDR3 covers 13 residues. In DNA form, the CDR3 reads TGTGCCAGCAGCTTAGAGAGAGTAGAGACCCAGTACTTC. This translates into CASSLERVETQYF.

The V gene is TRBV4-2, the J gene TRBJ1-3; maybe TRBD1 (6 bases). V was trimmed by 2 bases and J by 0 bases, leaving 8 bases between them. This CDR3 is 15 amino acids long. The V gene's germline CDR1 is LGHNA and CDR2 YNFKEQ. The CDR3 DNA reads as TGTGCCAGCAGCCAAATGGACAGCTCTGGAAACACCATATATTTT. Encoded protein: CASSQMDSSGNTIYF.

The J gene is TRBJ2-1, the V gene TRBV7-9; no definite D call. Between the trimmed V and J ends, which lost 3 bases and 2 bases, there was a span of 11 bases. CDR1 is SEHNR, CDR2 FQNEAQ, per germline (reference sequence). The CDR3 extends over 15 amino acids. CDR3 region: CASSLHGEPYNEQFF. In DNA form, the CDR3 reads TGTGCCAGCAGCTTGCACGGTGAGCCCTACAATGAGCAGTTCTTC.

This chain uses TRBV30 with TRBJ2-7, with a tentative D call TRBD1 (6 bases). CDR1 and CDR2 from the germline V gene are GTSNPN and SVGIG (reference sequence). The V and J ends lost 4 bases and 3 bases respectively, with 13 bases between them. This CDR3 contains 13 residues. In DNA, the CDR3 is TGTGCCTGGAATCGGGACACGGACTACGAGCAGTACTTC. This encodes CAWNRDTDYEQYF. The entire variable domain, with the rest obtained from reference TRBV30 and TRBJ2-7, is as follows: SQTIHQWPATLVQPVGSPLSLECTVEGTSNPNLYWYRQAAGRGLQLLFYSVGIGQISSEVPQNLSASRPQDRQFILSSKKLLLSDSGFYLCAWNRDTDYEQYFGPGTRLTVT.